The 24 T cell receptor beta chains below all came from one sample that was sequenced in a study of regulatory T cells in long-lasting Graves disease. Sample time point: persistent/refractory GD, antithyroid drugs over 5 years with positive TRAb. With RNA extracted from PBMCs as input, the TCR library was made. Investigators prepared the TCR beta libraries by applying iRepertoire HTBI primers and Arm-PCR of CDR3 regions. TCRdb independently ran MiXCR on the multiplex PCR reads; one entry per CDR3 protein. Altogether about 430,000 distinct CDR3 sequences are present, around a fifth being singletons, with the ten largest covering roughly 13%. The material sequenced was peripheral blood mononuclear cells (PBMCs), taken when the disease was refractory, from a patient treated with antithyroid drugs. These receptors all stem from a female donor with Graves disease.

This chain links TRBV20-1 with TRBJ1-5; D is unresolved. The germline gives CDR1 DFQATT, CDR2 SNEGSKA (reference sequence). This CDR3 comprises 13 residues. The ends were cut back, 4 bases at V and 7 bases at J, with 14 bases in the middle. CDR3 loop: CSAITGLRQPQHF. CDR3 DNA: TGCAGTGCTATTACGGGGTTAAGGCAGCCCCAGCATTTT.

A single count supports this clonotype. The CDR3 loop is CASSSRTGGGNTEAFF. The CDR3 DNA sequence: TGTGCCAGCAGCTCCAGGACAGGGGGCGGGAACACTGAAGCTTTCTTT. The chain recombines TRBV11-2 with TRBJ1-1; 11 bases align to TRBD1. Germline V CDR1 and CDR2: SGHAT, FQNNGV. The CDR3 has 16 amino acids. Trimming at V came to 4 bases and at J to 1 base, leaving 5 bases not matched to a gene.

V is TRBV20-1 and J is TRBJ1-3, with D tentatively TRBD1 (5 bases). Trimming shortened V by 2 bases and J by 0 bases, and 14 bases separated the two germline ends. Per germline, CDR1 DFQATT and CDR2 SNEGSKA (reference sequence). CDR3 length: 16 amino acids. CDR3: CSARIRRDGSGNTIYF. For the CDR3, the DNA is TGCAGTGCTAGAATCCGCCGGGACGGCTCTGGAAACACCATATATTTT.

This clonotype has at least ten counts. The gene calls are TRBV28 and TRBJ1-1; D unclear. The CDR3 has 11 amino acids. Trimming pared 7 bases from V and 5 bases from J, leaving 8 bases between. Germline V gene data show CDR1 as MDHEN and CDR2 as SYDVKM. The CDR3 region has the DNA TGTGCCAGCAACGCCGGGACTGAAGCTTTCTTT. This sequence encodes CASNAGTEAFF.

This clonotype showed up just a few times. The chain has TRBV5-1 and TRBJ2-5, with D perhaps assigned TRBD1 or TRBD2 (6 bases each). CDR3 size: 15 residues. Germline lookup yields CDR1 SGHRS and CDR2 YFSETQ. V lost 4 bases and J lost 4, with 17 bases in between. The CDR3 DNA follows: TGCGCCAGCAGCCTCTGGGACTTAGGGGGAGAGACCCAGTACTTC. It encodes CASSLWDLGGETQYF.

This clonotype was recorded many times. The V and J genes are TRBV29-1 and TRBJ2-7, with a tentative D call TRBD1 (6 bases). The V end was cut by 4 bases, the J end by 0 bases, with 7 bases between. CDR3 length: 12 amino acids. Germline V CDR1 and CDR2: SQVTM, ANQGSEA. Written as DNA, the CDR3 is TGCAGCGTTGGGGACACCTCCTACGAGCAGTACTTC. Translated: CSVGDTSYEQYF.

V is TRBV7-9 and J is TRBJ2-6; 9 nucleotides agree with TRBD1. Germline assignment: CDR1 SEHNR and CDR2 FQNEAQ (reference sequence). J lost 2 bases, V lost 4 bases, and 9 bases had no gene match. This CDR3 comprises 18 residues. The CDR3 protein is CASSSGTGMLAGANVLTF. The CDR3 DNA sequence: TGTGCCAGCAGCTCCGGGACAGGGATGCTCGCTGGGGCCAACGTCCTGACTTTC.

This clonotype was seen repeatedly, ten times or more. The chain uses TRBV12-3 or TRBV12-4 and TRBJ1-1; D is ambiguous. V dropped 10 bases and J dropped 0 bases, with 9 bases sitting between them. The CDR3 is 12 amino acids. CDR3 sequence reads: CAIDTLNTEAFF. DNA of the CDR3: TGTGCCATTGACACTTTGAACACTGAAGCTTTCTTT.

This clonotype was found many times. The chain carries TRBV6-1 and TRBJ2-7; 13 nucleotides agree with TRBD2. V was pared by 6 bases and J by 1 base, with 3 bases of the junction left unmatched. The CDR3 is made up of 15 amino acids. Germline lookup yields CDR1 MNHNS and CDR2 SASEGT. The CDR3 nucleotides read TGTGCCAGCAGGCCGGGACTAGCGGGATCCTACGAGCAGTACTTC. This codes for CASRPGLAGSYEQYF.

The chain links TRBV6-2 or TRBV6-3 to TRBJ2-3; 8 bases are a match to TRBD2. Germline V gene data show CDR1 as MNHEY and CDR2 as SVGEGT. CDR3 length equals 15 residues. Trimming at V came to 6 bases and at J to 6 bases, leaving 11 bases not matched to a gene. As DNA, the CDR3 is TGTGCCAGCAGGGGAATGACTAGCGCAGGGGATACGCAGTATTTT. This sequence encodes CASRGMTSAGDTQYF.

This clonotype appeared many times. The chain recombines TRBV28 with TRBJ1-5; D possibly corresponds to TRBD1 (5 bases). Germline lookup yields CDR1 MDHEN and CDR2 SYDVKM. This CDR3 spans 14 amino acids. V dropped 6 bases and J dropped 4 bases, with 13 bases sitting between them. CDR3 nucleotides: TGTGCCAGCAGCTTCCGGGGCTCAAATCAGCCCCAGCATTTT. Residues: CASSFRGSNQPQHF.

Here the CDR3 reads CASSLDGGVDEQFF. The CDR3 nucleotides are TGTGCCAGCAGCTTAGACGGGGGAGTGGATGAGCAGTTCTTC. The gene calls are TRBV13 and TRBJ2-1; TRBD2 is a possible D gene (6 bases). The CDR3 sequence is 14 residues long. The germline V gene encodes CDR1 PRHDT and CDR2 FYEKMQ (reference sequence). The germline V and J ends were trimmed by 1 base and 8 bases, with 12 bases remaining between them. Full variable domain (outside the CDR3, taken from reference TRBV13 and TRBJ2-1): AAGVIQSPRHLIKEKRETATLKCYPIPRHDTVYWYQQGPGQDPQFLISFYEKMQSDKGSIPDRFSAQQFSDYHSELNMSSLELGDSALYFCASSLDGGVDEQFFGPGTRLTVL.

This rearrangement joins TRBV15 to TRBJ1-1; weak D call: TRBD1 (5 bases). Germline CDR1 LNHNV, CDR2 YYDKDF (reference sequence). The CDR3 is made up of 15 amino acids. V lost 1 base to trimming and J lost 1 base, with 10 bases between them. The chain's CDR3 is CATSRVIGGNTEAFF. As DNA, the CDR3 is TGTGCCACCAGCAGAGTTATCGGGGGGAACACTGAAGCTTTCTTT.

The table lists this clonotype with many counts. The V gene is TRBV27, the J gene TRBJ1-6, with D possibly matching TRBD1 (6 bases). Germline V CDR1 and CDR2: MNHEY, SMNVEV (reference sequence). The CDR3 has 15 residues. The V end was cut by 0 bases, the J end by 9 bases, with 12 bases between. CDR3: CASSLSTRGVSPLHF. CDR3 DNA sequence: TGTGCCAGCAGTTTATCGACCAGGGGAGTTTCACCCCTCCACTTT.

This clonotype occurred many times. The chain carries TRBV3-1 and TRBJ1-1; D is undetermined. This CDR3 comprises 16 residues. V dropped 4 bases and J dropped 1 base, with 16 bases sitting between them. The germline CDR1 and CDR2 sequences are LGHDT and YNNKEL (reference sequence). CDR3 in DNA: TGTGCCAGCAGCCCGACGTATGTCAGTGCGAACACTGAAGCTTTCTTT. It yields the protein CASSPTYVSANTEAFF. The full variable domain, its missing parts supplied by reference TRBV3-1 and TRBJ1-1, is DTAVSQTPKYLVTQMGNDKSIKCEQNLGHDTMYWYKQDSKKFLKIMFSYNNKELIINETVPNRFSPKSPDKAHLNLHINSLELGDSAVYFCASSPTYVSANTEAFFGQGTRLTVV.

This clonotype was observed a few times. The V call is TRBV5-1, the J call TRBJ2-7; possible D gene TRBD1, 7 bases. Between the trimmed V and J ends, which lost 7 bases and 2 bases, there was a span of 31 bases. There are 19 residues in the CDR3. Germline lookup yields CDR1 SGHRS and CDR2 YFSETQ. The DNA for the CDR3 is TGCGCCAGCTCCCTGGCGCGGGACAGCGGCGGGCTAGCCCCCTACGAGCAGTACTTC. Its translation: CASSLARDSGGLAPYEQYF.

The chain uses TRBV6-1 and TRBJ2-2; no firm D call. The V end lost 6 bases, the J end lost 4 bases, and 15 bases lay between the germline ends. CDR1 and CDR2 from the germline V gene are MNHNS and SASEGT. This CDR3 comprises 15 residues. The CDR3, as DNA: TGTGCCAGCAGACCCCGAATAAGCTCCACCGGGGAGCTGTTTTTT. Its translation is CASRPRISSTGELFF.

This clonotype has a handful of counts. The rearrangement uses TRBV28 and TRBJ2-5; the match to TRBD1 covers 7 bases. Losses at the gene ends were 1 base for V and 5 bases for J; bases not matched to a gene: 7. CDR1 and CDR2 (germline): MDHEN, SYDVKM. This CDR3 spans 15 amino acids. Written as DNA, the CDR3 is TGTGCCAGCAGTTTATTCGACAGGGACCGGGAGACCCAGTACTTC. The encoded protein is CASSLFDRDRETQYF.

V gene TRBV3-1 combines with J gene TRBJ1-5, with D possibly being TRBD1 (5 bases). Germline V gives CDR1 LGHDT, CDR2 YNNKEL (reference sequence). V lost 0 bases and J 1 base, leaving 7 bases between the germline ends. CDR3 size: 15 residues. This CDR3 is CASSQEAGSNQPQHF. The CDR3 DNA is TGTGCCAGCAGCCAAGAAGCAGGGAGCAATCAGCCCCAGCATTTT. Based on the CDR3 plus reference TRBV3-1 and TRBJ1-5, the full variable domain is DTAVSQTPKYLVTQMGNDKSIKCEQNLGHDTMYWYKQDSKKFLKIMFSYNNKELIINETVPNRFSPKSPDKAHLNLHINSLELGDSAVYFCASSQEAGSNQPQHFGDGTRLSIL.

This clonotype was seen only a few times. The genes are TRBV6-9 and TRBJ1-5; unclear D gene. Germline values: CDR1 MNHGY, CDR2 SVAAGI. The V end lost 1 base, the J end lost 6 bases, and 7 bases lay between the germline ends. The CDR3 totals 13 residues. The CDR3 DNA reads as TGTGCCAGCAGTTATTTATGGGGTCAGCCCCAGCATTTT. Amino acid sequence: CASSYLWGQPQHF.

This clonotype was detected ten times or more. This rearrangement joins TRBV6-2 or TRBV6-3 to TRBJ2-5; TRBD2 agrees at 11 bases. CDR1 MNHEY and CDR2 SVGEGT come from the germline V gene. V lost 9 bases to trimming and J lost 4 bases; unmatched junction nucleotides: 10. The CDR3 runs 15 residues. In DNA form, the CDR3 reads TGTGCCAGAAGTGGGGTAGCGGGAGGGCCAGAGACCCAGTACTTC. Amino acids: CARSGVAGGPETQYF.

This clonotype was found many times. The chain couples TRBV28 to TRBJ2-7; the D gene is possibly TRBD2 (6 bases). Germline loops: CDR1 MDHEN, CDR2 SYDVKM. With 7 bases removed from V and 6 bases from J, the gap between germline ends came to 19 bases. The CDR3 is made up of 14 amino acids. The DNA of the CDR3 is TGTGCCAGCATTCCAACGAGGGGACTGAGCGAGCAGTACTTC. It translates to CASIPTRGLSEQYF.

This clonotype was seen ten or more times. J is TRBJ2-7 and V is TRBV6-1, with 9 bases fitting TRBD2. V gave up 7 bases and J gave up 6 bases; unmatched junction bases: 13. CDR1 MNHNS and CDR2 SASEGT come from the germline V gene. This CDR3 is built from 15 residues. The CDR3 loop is CASTVGGTSYGEQYF. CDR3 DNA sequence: TGTGCCAGCACCGTGGGGGGGACTAGCTACGGCGAGCAGTACTTC.

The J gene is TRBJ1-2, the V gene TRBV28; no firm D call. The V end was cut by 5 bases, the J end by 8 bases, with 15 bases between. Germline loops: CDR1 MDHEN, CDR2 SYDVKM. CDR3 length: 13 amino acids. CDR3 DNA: TGTGCCAGCAGTCCGGGGTTGCGGGAAGGCTACACCTTC. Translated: CASSPGLREGYTF.